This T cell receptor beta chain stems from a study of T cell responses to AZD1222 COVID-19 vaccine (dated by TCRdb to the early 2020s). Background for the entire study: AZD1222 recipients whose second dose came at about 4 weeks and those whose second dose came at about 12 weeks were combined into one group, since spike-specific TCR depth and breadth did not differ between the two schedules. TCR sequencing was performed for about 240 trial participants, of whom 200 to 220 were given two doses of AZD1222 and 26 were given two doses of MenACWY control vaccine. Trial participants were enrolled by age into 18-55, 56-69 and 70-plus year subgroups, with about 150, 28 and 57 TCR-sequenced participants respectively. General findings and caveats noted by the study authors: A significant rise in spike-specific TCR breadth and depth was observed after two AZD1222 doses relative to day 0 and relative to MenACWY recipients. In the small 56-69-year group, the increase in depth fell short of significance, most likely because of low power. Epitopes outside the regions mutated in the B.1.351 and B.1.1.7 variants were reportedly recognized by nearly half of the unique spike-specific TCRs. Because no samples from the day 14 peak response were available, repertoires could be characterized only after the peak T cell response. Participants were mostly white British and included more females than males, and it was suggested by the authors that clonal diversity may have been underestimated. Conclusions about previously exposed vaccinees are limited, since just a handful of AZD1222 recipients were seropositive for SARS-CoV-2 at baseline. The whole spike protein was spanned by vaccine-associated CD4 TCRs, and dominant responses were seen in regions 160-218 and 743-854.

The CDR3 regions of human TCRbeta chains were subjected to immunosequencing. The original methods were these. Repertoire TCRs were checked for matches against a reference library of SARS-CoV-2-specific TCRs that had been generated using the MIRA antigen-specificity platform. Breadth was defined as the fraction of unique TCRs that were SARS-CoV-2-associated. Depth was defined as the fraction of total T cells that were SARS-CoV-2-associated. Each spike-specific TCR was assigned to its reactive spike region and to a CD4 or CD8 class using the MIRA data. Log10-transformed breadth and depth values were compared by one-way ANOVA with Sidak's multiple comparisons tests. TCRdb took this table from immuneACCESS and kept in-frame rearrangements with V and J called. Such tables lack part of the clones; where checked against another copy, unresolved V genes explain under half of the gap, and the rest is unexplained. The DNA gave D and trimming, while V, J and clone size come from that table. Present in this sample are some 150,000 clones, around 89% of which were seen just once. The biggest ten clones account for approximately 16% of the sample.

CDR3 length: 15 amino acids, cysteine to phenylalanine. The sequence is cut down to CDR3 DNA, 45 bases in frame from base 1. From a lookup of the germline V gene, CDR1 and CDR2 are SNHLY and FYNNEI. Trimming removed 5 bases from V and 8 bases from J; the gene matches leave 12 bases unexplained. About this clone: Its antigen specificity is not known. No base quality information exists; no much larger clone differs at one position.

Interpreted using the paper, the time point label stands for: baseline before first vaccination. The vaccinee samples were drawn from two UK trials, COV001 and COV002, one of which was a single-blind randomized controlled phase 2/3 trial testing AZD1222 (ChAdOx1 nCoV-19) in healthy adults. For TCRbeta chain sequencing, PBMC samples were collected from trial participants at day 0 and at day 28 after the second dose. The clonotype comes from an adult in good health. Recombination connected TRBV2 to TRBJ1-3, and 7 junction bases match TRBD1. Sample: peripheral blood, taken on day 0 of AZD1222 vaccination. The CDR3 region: CASSYRQGLSDTIYF. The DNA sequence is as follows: TGTGCCAGCAGTTATAGACAGGGTTTAAGCGACACCATATATTTT.